The clone carrying this T cell receptor (beta chain) was counted a few times. Hyperthyroidism in the patients, aged 18 to 65, was newly diagnosed and under 2 months in duration. The CDR3 length is 13 residues. The germline V and J ends were trimmed by 7 bases and 0 bases, with 10 bases remaining between them. Germline V gives CDR1 LNHDA, CDR2 SQIVND (reference sequence). Amplification of TCR beta CDR3 regions was performed using RNA transcripts as template. TCR CDR3 underwent first-round RT-PCR with the HTBI primer set. A single record per CDR3 protein comes from TCRdb applying MiXCR to the multiplex PCR reads. The sample holds 380,000 or so distinct CDR3 sequences, roughly 14% seen once. These data are taken from a study of T cells in Graves' hyperthyroidism and ophthalmopathy.

Sequences were obtained from blood. The receptor comes from a woman in her 30s with Graves' hyperthyroidism. The gene calls are TRBV19 and TRBJ2-7; D is undetermined. The chain's CDR3 is CASKCLSSYEQYF. The CDR3 region has the DNA TGTGCCAGTAAGTGCCTCAGCTCCTACGAGCAGTACTTC.